Sequencing of this TCR beta chain was carried out in a study of blood T cells in healthy people across ages. This clonotype was recorded a few times. The target antigen is unknown. It was with a sample-barcoded 5' primer and a J-beta primer mix that a second PCR of roughly 7 to 12 cycles was run. The authors tagged each cDNA molecule using a template-switch adaptor with 12 random nucleotides. A single record per CDR3 protein comes from TCRdb applying MiXCR to the 5' RACE reads. Among roughly 800,000 distinct CDR3 sequences, 20% to 25% were seen once, and the ten largest hold more than 8%. All donors came from Russia, were Caucasian and healthy, and spanned ages about 6 to 90. Per the germline V gene, CDR1 is MDHEN and CDR2 is SYDVKM. The length of the CDR3 is 14 residues. General study points: Researchers judged that diversity estimates from one million T cells fell short of true values.

The sample also formed part of further work on T cells of mothers and their children. This second study notes: Nine systemically healthy Caucasian donors: three mothers, six children.

Sequences were obtained from blood. This chain uses TRBV28 with TRBJ2-5; D remains ambiguous. The last part of the DNA fits TRBJ2-1 better; the J call may be wrong. The receptor was isolated from a boy younger than 18 in good health. The CDR3 loop is CASSPLGLPNEQFF. In nucleotides, the CDR3 is TGTGCCAGCAGTCCCCTGGGTCTACCGAATGAGCAGTTCTTC.